This T cell receptor beta chain came from a study of response to subunit inactivated influenza vaccine. Study results and limitations: It was suggested by the authors that few new T cells are recruited by each seasonal influenza vaccination.

Details on this clonotype: Antigen specificity is unknown.

TCRdb passed the RT-PCR reads through MiXCR, listing each CDR3 protein once. Altogether roughly 570,000 distinct CDR3 sequences are present, approximately 15% being singletons, with the ten largest covering around 10%. The germline V gene has CDR1 SGHDN and CDR2 FVKESK. The CDR3 runs to 13 residues. J was trimmed by 6 bases and V by 4 bases; bases with no gene match: 4. The chain carries TRBV14 and TRBJ2-7, with TRBD1 identical over 9 bases. The sequence was obtained from a man aged 45 to 65 who received an inactivated influenza vaccine. Source: PBMCs from blood, taken roughly 13 days after vaccination. The CDR3 region is CASSPTGGGEQYF. DNA for the CDR3: TGTGCCAGCAGCCCAACAGGGGGCGGCGAGCAGTACTTC.